This entry lists 30 T cell receptor beta chains sequenced from one sample in a study of blood T cells in healthy people across ages. Primed by a sample-barcoded 5' primer and a J-beta primer mix, a second PCR proceeded for about 7 to 11 cycles. Each CDR3 protein gets one entry after TCRdb re-called the 5' RACE reads with MiXCR. The sample comprises around 940,000 distinct CDR3 sequences, 51% of which are singletons, and roughly a fifth rests with the top ten. Sequencing was performed on blood. The receptors come from a woman aged 55-75 years in good health.

Written as DNA, the CDR3 is TGTGCCAGCAGTGGGGGACAGGGCTTCGATGGCTACACCTTC. Its translation is CASSGGQGFDGYTF. The genes are TRBV6-1 and TRBJ1-2; 9 bases are a match to TRBD1. The CDR3 loop spans 14 amino acids. With 4 bases clipped from V and 6 bases from J, the junction kept 6 bases outside the gene matches. Germline-derived CDR1 and CDR2 are MNHNS and SASEGT.

The chain recombines TRBV9 with TRBJ2-2; the D is unclear. This CDR3 contains 12 residues. CDR1 and CDR2 (germline): SGDLS, YYNGEE. Deletions cut 0 bases from V and 7 bases from J, with 4 bases between. The CDR3 DNA reads TGTGCCAGCAGCGTAGATGTCGGGGAGCTGTTTTTT. This encodes CASSVDVGELFF.

This clonotype has only a few counts. The chain combines TRBV6-1 with TRBJ1-5; TRBD1 agrees at 7 bases. Germline V gene sequence: CDR1 MNHNS, CDR2 SASEGT. The CDR3 runs to 13 residues. Trimming at V came to 5 bases and at J to 3 bases, leaving 1 base not matched to a gene. For the CDR3, the DNA is TGTGCCAGCAGTACAGGGGACAATCAGCCCCAGCATTTT. Protein: CASSTGDNQPQHF.

The J gene is TRBJ2-1, the V gene TRBV7-3; a possible D gene is TRBD2 (7 bases). The CDR3 length is 16 residues. Germline CDR1 reads SGHTA; CDR2 reads FQGTGA. V was clipped by 0 bases and J by 10 bases, with 19 bases between them. The CDR3 here is CASSLTFRGRGSEQFF. The CDR3 coding sequence is TGTGCCAGCAGCTTAACATTTCGAGGGAGGGGGTCGGAGCAGTTCTTC.

This clonotype is a singleton in its sample. The chain uses TRBV12-3 or TRBV12-4 and TRBJ2-7; 7 bases agree with TRBD1. V shed 6 bases, J shed 10 bases, and the junction held 18 bases outside the gene matches. The CDR3 has 15 amino acids. The CDR3 DNA is TGTGCCAGCAGCCAAAAACGACAGGGACGAGAGACCCAGTACGTC. Translation gives CASSQKRQGRETQYV.

The chain is built from TRBV20-1 and TRBJ2-7; 10 bases align to TRBD2. This CDR3 has 15 amino acids. V gave up 3 bases and J gave up 3 bases; unmatched junction bases: 8. CDR1 and CDR2 from the germline V gene are DFQATT and SNEGSKA (reference sequence). Here the CDR3 DNA reads TGCAGTGCTAGCTTAACTAGCGGGGCCCTCTACGAGCAGTACTTC. Translated: CSASLTSGALYEQYF.

This sequence joins TRBV14 and TRBJ2-3, with D perhaps matching TRBD2 (5 bases). This CDR3 has 11 residues. The germline V and J ends were trimmed by 10 bases and 6 bases, with 11 bases remaining between them. CDR1 and CDR2 from the germline V gene are SGHDN and FVKESK. The CDR3 is CANPRRDTQYF. CDR3 coding DNA: TGTGCCAACCCACGGAGGGATACGCAGTATTTT.

The genes are TRBV4-1 and TRBJ1-2; 7 bases fit TRBD1. The CDR3 totals 13 residues. V was pared by 1 base and J by 6 bases, with 2 bases of the junction left unmatched. Germline CDR1 MGHRA, CDR2 YSYEKL. The CDR3 spells CASSQATGDGYTF. The CDR3 region has the DNA TGCGCCAGCAGCCAAGCAACAGGGGATGGCTACACCTTC.

The chain joins TRBV4-2 to TRBJ2-7, with 7 positions matching TRBD2. Germline V lookup: CDR1 LGHNA, CDR2 YNFKEQ. This CDR3 has 14 residues. V dropped 5 bases and J dropped 3; count of bases not matched to a gene: 7. CDR3 residues: CASSSHREDYEQYF. Written as DNA, the CDR3 is TGTGCCAGCAGCTCCCACCGGGAGGACTACGAGCAGTACTTC.

The sample holds a few counts of this clonotype. V is TRBV12-3 or TRBV12-4 and J is TRBJ2-3; perhaps TRBD2 as D (6 bases). The CDR3 sequence is 17 residues long. The ends were cut back, 3 bases at V and 2 bases at J, with 18 bases in the middle. CDR3 in amino acids: CASSFRGTEAYTDTQYF. CDR3 nucleotide sequence: TGTGCCAGCAGTTTCCGGGGGACGGAGGCCTACACAGATACGCAGTATTTT.

The genes are TRBV20-1 and TRBJ2-5; D is perhaps TRBD2 (6 bases). Germline lookup yields CDR1 DFQATT and CDR2 SNEGSKA (reference sequence). The ends were cut back, 5 bases at V and 4 bases at J, with 23 bases in the middle. This CDR3 region has 16 residues. Here the CDR3 DNA reads TGCAGTGCTCATAGAGGCGGGGCCGCGCAGTCAGAGACCCAGTACTTC. Translated: CSAHRGGAAQSETQYF.

This clonotype has only a few counts. The chain couples TRBV29-1 to TRBJ1-1; D ambiguous. The CDR3 has 12 amino acids. V gave up 4 bases and J gave up 1 base, with 7 bases separating them. CDR1 and CDR2 from the germline V gene are SQVTM and ANQGSEA. This CDR3 is CSVVAPNTEAFF. In DNA, the CDR3 is TGCAGCGTTGTCGCACCGAACACTGAAGCTTTCTTT.

This sequence joins TRBV27 and TRBJ1-5; D is unresolved. The CDR3 has 13 amino acids. V was clipped by 1 base and J by 3 bases, with 4 bases between them. Looked up from germline, CDR1 is MNHEY and CDR2 is SMNVEV (reference sequence). CDR3 loop: CASSLWVNQPQHF. CDR3 nucleotide sequence: TGTGCCAGCAGTTTATGGGTCAATCAGCCCCAGCATTTT.

This clonotype was observed a handful of times. V is TRBV28 and J is TRBJ2-7, with D perhaps assigned TRBD1 or TRBD2 (6 bases each). The CDR3 runs 16 residues. Trimming removed 5 bases at V and 2 bases at J, with 19 bases between. Per germline, CDR1 MDHEN and CDR2 SYDVKM. This chain's CDR3 is CASSPLGGRVPYEQYF. Here the CDR3 DNA reads TGTGCCAGCAGTCCTCTAGGGGGGAGAGTTCCCTACGAGCAGTACTTC. Variable domain in full (rest from reference TRBV28 and TRBJ2-7): DVKVTQSSRYLVKRTGEKVFLECVQDMDHENMFWYRQDPGLGLRLIYFSYDVKMKEKGDIPEGYSVSREKKERFSLILESASTNQTSMYLCASSPLGGRVPYEQYFGPGTRLTVT.

A few counts support this clonotype. CDR3 nucleotides: TGCGCCAGCAGTGCCTATAACTACGAGCAGTACTTC. Amino acid sequence: CASSAYNYEQYF. The chain uses TRBV10-2 and TRBJ2-7; no firm D call. V shed 4 bases and J shed 3 bases, with 7 bases lying between them. The CDR3 sequence is 12 residues long. In germline, CDR1 is WSHSY, CDR2 SAAADI.

Points on this clonotype: A much larger clone differs by one base, so this may be a read error. The rearrangement links TRBV15 to TRBJ2-6; D is possibly TRBD1 (6 bases). CDR3 size: 18 residues. Germline CDR1 reads LNHNV; CDR2 reads YYDKDF (reference sequence). The chain's CDR3 is CATSRGRDTSSGANVQTF. The DNA for the CDR3 is TGTGCCACCAGCAGAGGTCGGGACACAAGCTCTGGGGCCAACGTCCAGACTTTC.

The chain recombines TRBV12-3 or TRBV12-4 with TRBJ2-2, with unresolved D. Between the trimmed V and J ends, which lost 2 bases and 4 bases, there was a span of 8 bases. CDR3 length: 14 amino acids. The CDR3 bases are TGTGCCAGCAGTTTACTATCGAGCACCGGGGAGCTGTTTTTT. This sequence encodes CASSLLSSTGELFF.

CDR3 nucleotide sequence: TGTGCCAGCAGCCACTGGTCCGGACAGGGGGTCGACGAGCAGTACTTC. This gives the protein CASSHWSGQGVDEQYF. This sequence joins TRBV4-2 and TRBJ2-7; 10 bases map to TRBD1. J lost 5 bases, V lost 3 bases, and 10 bases had no gene match. The CDR3 spans 16 residues. Germline V gene data show CDR1 as LGHNA and CDR2 as YNFKEQ.

The rearrangement links TRBV3-1 to TRBJ2-1; D is undetermined. Germline CDR1 LGHDT, CDR2 YNNKEL (reference sequence). V lost 1 base and J 12 bases, leaving 10 bases between the germline ends. CDR3 size: 12 residues. The CDR3 reads CASSQVERGQFF. The DNA for the CDR3 is TGTGCCAGCAGCCAAGTAGAAAGAGGGCAGTTCTTC.

The chain is built from TRBV28 and TRBJ2-1; TRBD1 or TRBD2 may be the D gene (6 bases each). Germline CDR1 and CDR2: MDHEN and SYDVKM. Trimming shortened V by 6 bases and J by 0 bases, and 12 bases separated the two germline ends. The CDR3 extends over 15 amino acids. CDR3 in amino acids: CASSPRGLSYNEQFF. The CDR3 DNA reads as TGTGCCAGCAGCCCCAGGGGACTCTCCTACAATGAGCAGTTCTTC. Drawing the rest from reference TRBV28 and TRBJ2-1, the complete variable domain is DVKVTQSSRYLVKRTGEKVFLECVQDMDHENMFWYRQDPGLGLRLIYFSYDVKMKEKGDIPEGYSVSREKKERFSLILESASTNQTSMYLCASSPRGLSYNEQFFGPGTRLTVL.

This clonotype has only one observation. The gene calls are TRBV6-6 and TRBJ2-7; 12 positions agree with TRBD2. From germline, CDR1 is MNHNY and CDR2 SVGAGI (reference sequence). Losses at the gene ends were 2 bases for V and 1 base for J; bases not matched to a gene: 3. The CDR3 runs to 16 residues. CDR3: CASSYDGTSGSYEQYF. The DNA of the CDR3 is TGTGCCAGCAGTTACGACGGGACTAGCGGGTCCTACGAGCAGTACTTC.

As concerns this clonotype: One junction end does not reproduce the germline sequence, and a read error may be involved. The chain carries TRBV5-1 and TRBJ2-1; D is possibly TRBD1 (7 bases). The CDR3 has 16 amino acids. Germline assignment: CDR1 SGHRS and CDR2 YFSETQ. As DNA, the CDR3 is TGCGCCAGCAGCTTAGGGGGCGGGATTTCCTACAACGAGCAGTTCTTC. It specifies CASSLGGGISYNEQFF.

The table lists this clonotype with a few counts. The J gene is TRBJ2-7, the V gene TRBV5-1, with 11 positions matching TRBD2. V shed 4 bases, J shed 5 bases, and the junction held 5 bases outside the gene matches. The CDR3 length is 14 residues. The V gene's germline CDR1 is SGHRS and CDR2 YFSETQ. The CDR3 loop reads CASSQTSGRDEQYF. DNA for the CDR3: TGCGCCAGCAGCCAAACTAGCGGGAGAGACGAGCAGTACTTC.

The gene calls are TRBV6-1 and TRBJ2-5, with unresolved D. V lost 8 bases and J lost 1, with 14 bases in between. The length of the CDR3 is 14 residues. The germline CDR1 and CDR2 sequences are MNHNS and SASEGT. CDR3 DNA sequence: TGTGCCAGCTCTCCTAGGCTAATCCAAGAGACCCAGTACTTC. It is translated as CASSPRLIQETQYF.

As concerns this clonotype: One end of the junction does not line up with germline, which may come from a read error. The chain links TRBV20-1 to TRBJ1-6; no reliable D call. Germline V lookup: CDR1 DFQATT, CDR2 SNEGSKA (reference sequence). The CDR3 spans 10 residues. The CDR3 spells CRAREPPLHF. In nucleotides, the CDR3 is TGCAGGGCTAGGGAGCCCCCCCTCCACTTT.

Worth noting for this clonotype: The junction and the germline gene differ at one end; a read error may be behind it. This chain links TRBV12-3 or TRBV12-4 with TRBJ2-5; TRBD1 agrees at 8 bases. The closer fit of TRBJ2-4 to the DNA end suggests the J call may be wrong. There are 16 residues in the CDR3. The CDR3 reads CASSPRQGFANNIQYF. The DNA of the CDR3 is TGTGCCAGCAGTCCTAGACAGGGGTTCGCCAACAACATTCAGTACTTC.

This chain joins TRBV25-1 and TRBJ2-5; 7 bases match TRBD1. CDR1 MGHDK and CDR2 SYGVNS come from the germline V gene. CDR3 size: 14 residues. V shed 4 bases and J 11 bases; nucleotides not matched to a gene: 13. CDR3 nucleotide sequence: TGTGCCAGCAGTGTTCGGGACAGTCTTGATGAGCAGTACTTC. Translation: CASSVRDSLDEQYF.

The chain recombines TRBV6-5 with TRBJ1-2; D is uncertain. V lost 5 bases and J 5 bases, leaving 12 bases between the germline ends. The CDR3 covers 13 residues. In germline, CDR1 is MNHEY, CDR2 SVGAGI. The CDR3 loop reads CASSATPGYGYTF. The CDR3 nucleotides are TGTGCCAGCAGTGCCACCCCCGGATATGGCTACACCTTC.

On this clonotype: Compared with germline, one end of the junction differs, possibly owing to a read error. CDR3: CAGSFVLGLGYTF. CDR3 nucleotides: TGTGCCGGCAGCTTCGTCCTCGGCCTTGGCTACACCTTC. This chain uses TRBV11-1 with TRBJ1-2; D unclear. CDR3 size: 13 residues. Looked up from germline, CDR1 is SGHAT and CDR2 is FQDESV (reference sequence).

This clonotype was counted a few times. The CDR3 region is CSARWETQYF. CDR3 DNA sequence: TGCAGTGCTAGGTGGGAGACCCAGTACTTC. The chain recombines TRBV20-1 with TRBJ2-5; no reliable D call. The V gene lost 3 bases and the J gene lost 5 bases, with 4 bases spanning the gap. This CDR3 spans 10 amino acids. CDR1 is DFQATT and CDR2 is SNEGSKA in the germline V gene (reference sequence).